This T cell receptor (beta chain) was profiled in a study of blood T cell repertoires in COVID-19. Study-level background: Sources were T cells, B-cell-depleted T cells, or PBMCs; the material itself was cDNA or gDNA.

Under the authors' procedure: Amplifying reference gene primers gave estimates of nucleated cell counts. The data were produced by immunoSEQ multiplex PCR, yet TCRdb's version contains in-frame clones alone and is incomplete. That table furnishes V, J and clone size, whereas the DNA furnished D and trimming. The data show about 270,000 clones, about 88% seen once. Adults between roughly 18 and 90 years of age took part from about two dozen US areas. Donors in Cohort 3 counted as recovered after two negative PCRs, clearance, or symptom resolution. The germline V and J ends were trimmed by 2 bases and 3 bases, with 10 bases remaining between them. CDR1 and CDR2 (germline): SGHTA, FQGNSA. CDR3 size: 15 residues.

Specimen: PBMCs or T cells enriched from blood (not recorded which). The clonotype comes from a woman aged 50 to 65 who had recovered from COVID-19. V usage is TRBV7-2 and J usage is TRBJ2-2, with D possibly being TRBD2 (6 bases). The CDR3 nucleotides read TGTGCCAGCAGCTTACTAACGGGAGACACCGGGGAGCTGTTTTTT. It is translated as CASSLLTGDTGELFF.